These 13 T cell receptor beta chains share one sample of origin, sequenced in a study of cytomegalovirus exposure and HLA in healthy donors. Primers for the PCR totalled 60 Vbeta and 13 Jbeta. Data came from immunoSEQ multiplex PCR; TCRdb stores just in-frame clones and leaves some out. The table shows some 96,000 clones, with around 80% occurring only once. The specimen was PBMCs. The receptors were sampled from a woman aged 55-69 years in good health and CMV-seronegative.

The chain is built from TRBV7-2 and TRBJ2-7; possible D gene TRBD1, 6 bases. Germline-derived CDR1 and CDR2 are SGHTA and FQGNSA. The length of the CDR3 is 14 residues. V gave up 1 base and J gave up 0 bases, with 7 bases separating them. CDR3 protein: CASSLGDISYEQYF. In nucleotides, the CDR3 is TGTGCCAGCAGCTTAGGGGACATCTCCTACGAGCAGTACTTC.

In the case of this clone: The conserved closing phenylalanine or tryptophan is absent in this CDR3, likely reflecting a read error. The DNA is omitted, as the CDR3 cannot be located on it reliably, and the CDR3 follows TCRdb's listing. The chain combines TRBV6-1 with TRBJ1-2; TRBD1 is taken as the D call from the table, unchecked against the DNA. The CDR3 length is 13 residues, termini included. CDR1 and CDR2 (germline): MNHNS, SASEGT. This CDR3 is CASSSNKPAGPQL.

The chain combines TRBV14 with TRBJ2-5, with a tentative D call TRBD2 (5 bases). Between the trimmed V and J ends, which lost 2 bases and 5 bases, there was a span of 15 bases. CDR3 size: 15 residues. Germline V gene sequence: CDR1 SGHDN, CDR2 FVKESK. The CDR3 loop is CASSQMSGGRETQYF. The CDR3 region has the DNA TGTGCCAGCAGCCAAATGTCAGGCGGGCGGGAGACCCAGTACTTC.

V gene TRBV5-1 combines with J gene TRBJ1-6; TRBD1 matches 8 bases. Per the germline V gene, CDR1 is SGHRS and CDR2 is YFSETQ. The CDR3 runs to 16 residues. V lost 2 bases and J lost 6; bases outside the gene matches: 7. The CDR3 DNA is TGCGCCAGCAGCTTAGGGACAGGCAATTCTAATTCACCCCTCCACTTT. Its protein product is CASSLGTGNSNSPLHF.

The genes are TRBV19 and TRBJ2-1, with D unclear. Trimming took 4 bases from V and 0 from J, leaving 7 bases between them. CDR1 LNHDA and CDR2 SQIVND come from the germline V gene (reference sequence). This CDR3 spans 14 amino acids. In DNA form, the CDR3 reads TGTGCCAGTAGTAGAGACATCTCCTACAATGAGCAGTTCTTC. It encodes CASSRDISYNEQFF.

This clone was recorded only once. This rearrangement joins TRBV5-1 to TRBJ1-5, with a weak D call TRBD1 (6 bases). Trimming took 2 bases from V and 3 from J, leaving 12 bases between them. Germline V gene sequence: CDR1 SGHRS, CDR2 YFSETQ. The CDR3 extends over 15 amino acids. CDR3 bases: TGCGCCAGCAGCTTTTCCGGGACAAACAATCAGCCCCAGCATTTT. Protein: CASSFSGTNNQPQHF.

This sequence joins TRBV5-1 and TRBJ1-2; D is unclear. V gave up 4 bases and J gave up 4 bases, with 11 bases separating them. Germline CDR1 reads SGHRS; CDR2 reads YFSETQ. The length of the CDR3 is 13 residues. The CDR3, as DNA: TGCGCCAGCAGCGAGGGATTTCGCTATGGCTACACCTTC. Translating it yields CASSEGFRYGYTF.

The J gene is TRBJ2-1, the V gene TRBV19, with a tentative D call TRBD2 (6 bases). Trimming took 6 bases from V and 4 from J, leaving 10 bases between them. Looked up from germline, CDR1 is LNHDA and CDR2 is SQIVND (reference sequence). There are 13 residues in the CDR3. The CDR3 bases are TGTGCCAGTAGCGATGCGGGATACAATGAGCAGTTCTTC. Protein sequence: CASSDAGYNEQFF.

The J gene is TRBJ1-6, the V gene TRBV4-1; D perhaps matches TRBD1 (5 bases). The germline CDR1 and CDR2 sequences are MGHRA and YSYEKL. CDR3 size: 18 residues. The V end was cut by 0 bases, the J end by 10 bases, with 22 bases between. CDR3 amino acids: CASSQEDMLPGLWSPLHF. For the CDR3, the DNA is TGCGCCAGCAGCCAAGAGGATATGCTACCGGGACTATGGTCACCCCTCCACTTT.

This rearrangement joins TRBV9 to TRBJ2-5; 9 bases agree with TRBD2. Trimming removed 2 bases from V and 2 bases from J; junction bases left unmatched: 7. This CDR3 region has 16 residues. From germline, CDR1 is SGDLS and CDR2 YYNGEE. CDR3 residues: CASSVNPTSGQETQYF. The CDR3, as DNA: TGTGCCAGCAGCGTGAATCCGACTAGCGGTCAAGAGACCCAGTACTTC.

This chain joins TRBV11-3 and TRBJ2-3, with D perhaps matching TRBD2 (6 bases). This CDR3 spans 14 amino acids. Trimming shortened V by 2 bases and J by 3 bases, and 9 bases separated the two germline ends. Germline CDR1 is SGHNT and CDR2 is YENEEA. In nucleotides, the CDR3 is TGTGCCAGCAGCTTATCCGGGGGTACAGATACGCAGTATTTT. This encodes CASSLSGGTDTQYF.

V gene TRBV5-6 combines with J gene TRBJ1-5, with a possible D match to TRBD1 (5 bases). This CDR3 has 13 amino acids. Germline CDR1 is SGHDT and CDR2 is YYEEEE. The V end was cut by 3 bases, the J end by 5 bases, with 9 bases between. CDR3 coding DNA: TGTGCCAGCAGCTACGGGGGGTATCAGCCCCAGCATTTT. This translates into CASSYGGYQPQHF.

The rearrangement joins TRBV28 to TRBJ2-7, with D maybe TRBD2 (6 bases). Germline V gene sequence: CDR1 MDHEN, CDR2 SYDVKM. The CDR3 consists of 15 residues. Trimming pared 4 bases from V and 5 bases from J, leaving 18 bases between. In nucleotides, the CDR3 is TGTGCCAGCAGTTCCCGGAGGGAGTGGGGGAACGAGCAGTACTTC. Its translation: CASSSRREWGNEQYF.